The clone carrying this T cell receptor beta chain was found many times. The record originates from a study of T cell repertoires in cytomegalovirus infection. CDR3 length: 17 amino acids. The germline CDR1 and CDR2 sequences are SGHTA and FQGNSA. V was clipped by 3 bases and J by 1 base, with 15 bases between them. TCRdb passed the reads through MiXCR, listing each CDR3 protein once. The table has about 180,000 distinct CDR3 sequences, around an eighth seen once. The receptor was derived from a human donor in good health (CMV status not recorded). Some clones in this sample may be carry-over from other donors' samples. J is TRBJ1-4 and V is TRBV7-2, with a weak D call TRBD1 (6 bases). The sample taken for sequencing was PBMCs. This chain's CDR3 is CASSFTGGQVTNEKLFF. The CDR3 bases are TGTGCCAGCAGCTTTACCGGGGGGCAAGTAACTAATGAAAAACTGTTTTTT.